A single sample gave rise to the 11 T cell receptor beta chains below, sequenced in a study of regulatory T cells in long-lasting Graves disease. Sequencing libraries for TCR beta were prepared with iRepertoire HTBI primers and Arm-PCR of CDR3 regions. TCRdb reprocessed the multiplex PCR reads via MiXCR and lists one record per CDR3 protein. Among roughly 440,000 distinct CDR3 sequences, roughly 15% were seen once, and the ten largest hold roughly 23%. Time point here: newly diagnosed GD, antithyroid drugs for less than 3 months. RNA extracted from PBMCs served as the sequencing template. These data were likewise used in another study, on T cells in Graves' hyperthyroidism and ophthalmopathy.

Material: peripheral blood mononuclear cells (PBMCs), obtained at new diagnosis, from a patient treated with antithyroid drugs. These receptors were collected from a woman between 18 and 29 years old with Graves disease.

This chain connects TRBV12-5 to TRBJ2-1; TRBD2 agrees at 13 bases. The CDR3 has 18 amino acids. Losses at the gene ends were 2 bases for V and 7 bases for J; bases not matched to a gene: 11. The germline gives CDR1 LGHNT, CDR2 FRNRAP. The CDR3 nucleotides read TGTGCTAGTGGTTTGACACAACTAGCGGGAGGGCCCGGGAATGAGCAGTTCTTC. Protein: CASGLTQLAGGPGNEQFF.

In its sample, this clonotype was seen many times. The genes are TRBV27 and TRBJ2-3; 10 bases align to TRBD2. The CDR3 covers 15 residues. Trimming at V came to 5 bases and at J to 2 bases, leaving 4 bases not matched to a gene. CDR1 and CDR2 from the germline V gene are MNHEY and SMNVEV (reference sequence). The CDR3 here is CASSILAGFTDTQYF. CDR3 bases: TGTGCCAGCAGTATACTAGCGGGGTTCACAGATACGCAGTATTTT.

This clonotype was counted at least ten times. The J gene is TRBJ2-1, the V gene TRBV6-4; TRBD2 matches at 7 bases. V gave up 8 bases and J gave up 6 bases; unmatched junction bases: 13. Germline CDR1 is MRHNA and CDR2 is SNTAGT. CDR3 size: 15 residues. The DNA of the CDR3 is TGTGCCAGCCGATTTGTAGCGGGTAATATCAATGAGCAGTTCTTC. Protein sequence: CASRFVAGNINEQFF.

There are a few counts of this clonotype. This chain links TRBV19 with TRBJ1-2; 8 bases are shared with TRBD1. This CDR3 contains 14 residues. The J segment lost 4 bases and the V segment lost 4 bases, leaving 5 bases of the junction unmatched. Germline V gives CDR1 LNHDA, CDR2 SQIVND (reference sequence). The CDR3 sequence is CASSKWTGIYGYTF. DNA of the CDR3: TGTGCCAGTAGTAAATGGACAGGGATCTATGGCTACACCTTC.

This clonotype appeared many times. V usage is TRBV20-1 and J usage is TRBJ1-3, with D unclear. This CDR3 contains 15 residues. V lost 0 bases to trimming and J lost 0 bases, with 9 bases between them. Germline CDR1 DFQATT, CDR2 SNEGSKA (reference sequence). DNA for the CDR3: TGCAGTGCTAGAGAAGATAACTTCTCTGGAAACACCATATATTTT. Residues: CSAREDNFSGNTIYF.

The CDR3 sequence is CASARELYNEQFF. CDR3 coding DNA: TGTGCCAGCGCACGGGAGTTGTACAATGAGCAGTTCTTC. The chain combines TRBV3-1 with TRBJ2-1, with a possible D match to TRBD2 (6 bases). The CDR3 covers 13 residues. The V gene's germline CDR1 is LGHDT and CDR2 YNNKEL (reference sequence). Trimming took 8 bases from V and 4 from J, leaving 12 bases between them.

The chain employs TRBV7-2 and TRBJ2-1; TRBD2 agrees at 9 bases. Germline loops: CDR1 SGHTA, CDR2 FQGNSA. The junction had 8 bases not matched to a gene; V was cut back by 5 bases and J by 6 bases. CDR3 size: 15 residues. The CDR3: CASSPSGLAGNEQFF. CDR3 DNA sequence: TGTGCCAGCAGCCCCTCGGGACTAGCAGGCAATGAGCAGTTCTTC.

The chain carries TRBV6-1 and TRBJ2-5; TRBD2 agrees at 10 bases. V lost 6 bases and J lost 4; bases outside the gene matches: 5. Germline CDR1 is MNHNS and CDR2 is SASEGT. This CDR3 region has 14 residues. The CDR3 DNA follows: TGTGCCAGCAGACCTAGCGGGAGCCGAGAGACCCAGTACTTC. Translating gives CASRPSGSRETQYF.

This clonotype was counted ten times or more. V is TRBV28 and J is TRBJ1-2; 7 bases are a match to TRBD1. The CDR3 runs to 14 residues. V gave up 6 bases and J gave up 2 bases; unmatched junction bases: 6. Germline assignment: CDR1 MDHEN and CDR2 SYDVKM. CDR3 region: CASSDTGENYGYTF. The CDR3 bases are TGTGCCAGCAGCGACACAGGGGAGAACTATGGCTACACCTTC.

This clonotype occurred many times. V is TRBV12-3 or TRBV12-4 and J is TRBJ2-2; D might be TRBD1 or TRBD2, each matching 5 bases. This CDR3 comprises 15 residues. With 2 bases removed from V and 1 base from J, the gap between germline ends came to 8 bases. This CDR3 reads CASSLRDGNTGELFF. CDR3 nucleotide sequence: TGTGCCAGCAGTTTAAGGGACGGGAACACCGGGGAGCTGTTTTTT.

This clonotype was recorded at least ten times. The chain couples TRBV15 to TRBJ2-1, with D perhaps matching TRBD1 (6 bases). The CDR3 runs to 14 residues. V dropped 3 bases and J dropped 4 bases, with 10 bases sitting between them. The germline V gene has CDR1 LNHNV and CDR2 YYDKDF (reference sequence). CDR3 sequence: CATSSWDIYNEQFF. CDR3 DNA sequence: TGTGCCACCAGCAGTTGGGACATATACAATGAGCAGTTCTTC.